One sample yielded the 29 T cell receptor beta chains listed below, sequenced in a study of T cell repertoires in cytomegalovirus infection. TCRdb used MiXCR to reprocess the reads, holding one entry per CDR3 protein. The sample lists 40,000 to 60,000 distinct CDR3 sequences, 21% occurring once. These receptors have no identified antigens. This material consisted of CD8+ T cells from cultured PBMCs, taken from culture after CMV antigen stimulation. The receptors stem from a human donor in good health (CMV status not recorded). Some clones in this sample may be carry-over from other donors' samples.

A few counts support this clonotype. Relative to the germline gene, one junction end is altered; a read error may explain this. The CDR3, as DNA: TGTGCCAGCAGCCAAGAACCCAGCCGTTCCTCCTACAGTGAGCAGTTCTTC. As protein: CASSQEPSRSSYSEQFF. The V gene is TRBV4-2, the J gene TRBJ2-1; unclear D gene. The CDR3 sequence is 17 residues long. Germline CDR1 LGHNA, CDR2 YNFKEQ.

Comment on this clonotype: A read error may be the cause here, since a much bigger clone is one base away. The chain is built from TRBV7-6 and TRBJ2-1, with D possibly being TRBD1 or TRBD2 (5 bases each). This CDR3 spans 14 amino acids. Germline values: CDR1 SGHVS, CDR2 FNYEAQ. DNA for the CDR3: TGTGTCAGCAAACGACGAGGGGACTACAATGAGCAGTTCTTC. Translation gives CVSKRRGDYNEQFF.

V usage is TRBV7-4 and J usage is TRBJ2-1; D unclear. Trimming pared 5 bases from V and 8 bases from J, leaving 16 bases between. CDR1 is SGHVT, CDR2 SQSDAQ, per germline. The CDR3 is made up of 14 amino acids. CDR3 in DNA: TGTGCCAGCAGCCCCACATCTTATGGTGATGAGCAGTTCTTC. Amino acid sequence: CASSPTSYGDEQFF.

This clonotype was counted a few times. The V call is TRBV28, the J call TRBJ2-1; 7 bases align to TRBD1. Germline loops: CDR1 MDHEN, CDR2 SYDVKM. Trimming cost V 7 bases and J 3 bases; bases outside gene matches: 9. The CDR3 totals 15 residues. The CDR3 DNA follows: TGTGCCAGCAAAGAACAGGGGAAGCGCTACAATGAGCAGTTCTTC. It codes for CASKEQGKRYNEQFF.

This rearrangement joins TRBV3-1 to TRBJ2-7; 7 nucleotides match TRBD1. The CDR3 spans 18 residues. CDR1 is LGHDT and CDR2 is YNNKEL in the germline V gene (reference sequence). J was trimmed by 5 bases and V by 1 base; bases with no gene match: 17. Here the CDR3 reads CASSQVWSRTGLSDEQYF. The CDR3 DNA reads TGTGCCAGCAGCCAAGTGTGGTCTCGGACAGGCCTTTCGGACGAGCAGTACTTC.

This clonotype was counted a few times. The genes are TRBV7-6 and TRBJ1-1; D is uncertain. The V end lost 4 bases, the J end lost 0 bases, and 9 bases lay between the germline ends. Looked up from germline, CDR1 is SGHVS and CDR2 is FNYEAQ. The CDR3 loop spans 14 amino acids. CDR3 nucleotides: TGTGCCAGCAGCTACGGCGTGATGAACACTGAAGCTTTCTTT. Translated: CASSYGVMNTEAFF.

This chain uses TRBV7-2 with TRBJ2-3; D is undetermined. The CDR3 contains 15 residues. V was clipped by 1 base and J by 0 bases, with 8 bases between them. Germline values: CDR1 SGHTA, CDR2 FQGNSA. CDR3 sequence (DNA): TGTGCCAGCAGCTTAGTCGCCCCCAGCACAGATACGCAGTATTTT. This sequence encodes CASSLVAPSTDTQYF. Based on the CDR3 plus reference TRBV7-2 and TRBJ2-3, the full variable domain is GAGVSQSPSNKVTEKGKDVELRCDPISGHTALYWYRQSLGQGLEFLIYFQGNSAPDKSGLPSDRFSAERTGGSVSTLTIQRTQQEDSAVYLCASSLVAPSTDTQYFGPGTRLTVL.

This clonotype was found a few times. The CDR3 nucleotides read TGTGCCAGCAGCTTCAACCCAGGATCCAGCCCTCCCAATGAGCAGTTCTTC. It specifies CASSFNPGSSPPNEQFF. The chain combines TRBV7-2 with TRBJ2-1; D unresolved. The CDR3 contains 17 residues. Per germline, CDR1 SGHTA and CDR2 FQGNSA. Trimming removed 3 bases at V and 6 bases at J, with 21 bases between.

This chain uses TRBV27 with TRBJ1-5, with D hard to call. Germline CDR1 is MNHEY and CDR2 is SMNVEV (reference sequence). This CDR3 has 17 residues. Trimming stripped 3 bases from V and 0 bases from J, with 15 bases between. The CDR3 nucleotides read TGTGCCAGCAGTTTCTCTAGTCCGGCTTATAGCAATCAGCCCCAGCATTTT. It codes for CASSFSSPAYSNQPQHF.

The chain couples TRBV7-6 to TRBJ1-1; maybe TRBD1 (5 bases). The length of the CDR3 is 16 residues. V lost 1 base and J 4 bases, leaving 16 bases between the germline ends. CDR1 SGHVS and CDR2 FNYEAQ come from the germline V gene. The DNA for the CDR3 is TGTGCCAGCAGCTTAGGATTAAGGGGTCCGGCCACTGAAGCTTTCTTT. Amino acids: CASSLGLRGPATEAFF.

The J gene is TRBJ2-7, the V gene TRBV7-9, with a possible D match to TRBD1 (5 bases). Germline lookup yields CDR1 SEHNR and CDR2 FQNEAQ (reference sequence). The CDR3 has 15 amino acids. Trimming cost V 3 bases and J 3 bases, with 15 bases left between them. CDR3: CASSFARGQDYEQYF. As DNA, the CDR3 is TGTGCCAGCAGCTTCGCCCGAGGACAAGACTACGAGCAGTACTTC. The complete variable domain, with remaining parts taken from reference TRBV7-9 and TRBJ2-7, reads DTGVSQNPRHKITKRGQNVTFRCDPISEHNRLYWYRQTLGQGPEFLTYFQNEAQLEKSRLLSDRFSAERPKGSFSTLEIQRTEQGDSAMYLCASSFARGQDYEQYFGPGTRLTVT.

Only a few counts were recorded for this clonotype. The CDR3 spells CASSLNGVGRADNSPLHF. For the CDR3, the DNA is TGTGCCAGCAGCCTCAATGGGGTAGGCAGGGCAGATAATTCACCCCTCCACTTT. J is TRBJ1-6 and V is TRBV7-2, with D possibly being TRBD1 (5 bases). The CDR3 loop spans 18 amino acids. V was cut by 5 bases and J by 5 bases, with 22 bases left in between. Germline lookup yields CDR1 SGHTA and CDR2 FQGNSA.

The count of this clonotype is one. The chain recombines TRBV6-2 or TRBV6-3 with TRBJ2-7; no clear D gene. The ends were cut back, 6 bases at V and 6 bases at J, with 12 bases in the middle. Germline CDR1 and CDR2: MNHEY and SVGEGT. The CDR3 is 12 residues long. CDR3 nucleotides: TGTGCCAGCAGCCCCCATGTGGGCGAGCAGTACTTC. Its protein product is CASSPHVGEQYF.

The genes are TRBV14 and TRBJ1-6; unclear D gene. Deletions cut 1 base from V and 11 bases from J, with 9 bases between. The germline V gene encodes CDR1 SGHDN and CDR2 FVKESK. This CDR3 comprises 13 residues. As DNA, the CDR3 is TGTGCCAGCAGCCAAGGACGGCACACACCCCTCCACTTT. Translated, it gives CASSQGRHTPLHF.

Only a few counts were recorded for this clonotype. The V call is TRBV20-1, the J call TRBJ2-7; D call uncertain. Germline V gene lookup returns CDR1 DFQATT and CDR2 SNEGSKA (reference sequence). V gave up 0 bases and J gave up 0 bases, with 9 bases separating them. The CDR3 is made up of 14 amino acids. The CDR3 nucleotides read TGCAGTGCTAGAGATCCGGGCGTCTCCTACGAGCAGTACTTC. Translation gives CSARDPGVSYEQYF.

This clonotype was seen repeatedly, ten times or more. The chain carries TRBV6-5 and TRBJ2-2; D unresolved. This CDR3 spans 17 amino acids. The germline V gene encodes CDR1 MNHEY and CDR2 SVGAGI. The V and J ends lost 0 bases and 0 bases respectively, with 11 bases between them. This CDR3 reads CASSYSRAVPNTGELFF. CDR3 nucleotide sequence: TGTGCCAGCAGTTACTCGAGAGCTGTACCGAACACCGGGGAGCTGTTTTTT.

This clonotype was picked up many times. The V gene is TRBV6-2 or TRBV6-3, the J gene TRBJ2-1, with 13 bases that match TRBD2. From germline, CDR1 is MNHEY and CDR2 SVGEGT. CDR3 length: 15 amino acids. Germline trimming cut 4 bases from V and 5 bases from J; bases unmatched to any gene: 2. Written as DNA, the CDR3 is TGTGCCAGCAGTTGGACTAGCGGGGGAAACAATGAGCAGTTCTTC. It codes for CASSWTSGGNNEQFF.

This clonotype has only a few counts. V usage is TRBV7-2 and J usage is TRBJ1-5, with TRBD1 matching 9 bases. Germline CDR1 is SGHTA and CDR2 is FQGNSA. J was trimmed by 2 bases and V by 5 bases; bases with no gene match: 10. This CDR3 comprises 17 residues. CDR3 sequence: CASSGWDRVGGNQPQHF. The CDR3 coding sequence is TGTGCCAGCAGCGGCTGGGACAGGGTGGGCGGCAATCAGCCCCAGCATTTT.

Worth noting for this clonotype: A much larger clone differs from this one at a single base, so this may be a read error. The rearrangement joins TRBV27 to TRBJ2-1, with D unresolved. CDR3 length: 11 amino acids. Per the germline V gene, CDR1 is MNHEY and CDR2 is SMNVEV (reference sequence). The CDR3 spells CDSISYNEQFF. Here the CDR3 DNA reads TGTGACAGCATCTCCTACAATGAGCAGTTCTTC.

J is TRBJ2-5 and V is TRBV7-2, with 7 bases identical to TRBD2. Unmatched junction bases numbered 11, after V lost 5 bases and J lost 2 bases. The CDR3 is made up of 16 amino acids. The germline CDR1 and CDR2 sequences are SGHTA and FQGNSA. In DNA, the CDR3 is TGTGCCAGCAGCCTTGGGACTATACGGAAACAAGAGACCCAGTACTTC. Its protein is CASSLGTIRKQETQYF.

In its sample, this clonotype was seen a few times. This chain joins TRBV7-2 and TRBJ2-7; 9 positions match TRBD1. This CDR3 has 15 residues. V shed 3 bases, J shed 5 bases, and the junction held 8 bases outside the gene matches. Germline V gene data show CDR1 as SGHTA and CDR2 as FQGNSA. Written as DNA, the CDR3 is TGTGCCAGCAGCTTGAGGGACAGGGTCCAAGACGAGCAGTACTTC. The encoded protein is CASSLRDRVQDEQYF. The whole variable domain, remainder taken from reference TRBV7-2 and TRBJ2-7, is GAGVSQSPSNKVTEKGKDVELRCDPISGHTALYWYRQSLGQGLEFLIYFQGNSAPDKSGLPSDRFSAERTGGSVSTLTIQRTQQEDSAVYLCASSLRDRVQDEQYFGPGTRLTVT.

This clonotype has only a few counts. This chain links TRBV7-6 with TRBJ2-1; weak D call: TRBD1 (6 bases). This CDR3 is built from 12 residues. The V end was cut by 8 bases, the J end by 9 bases, with 14 bases between. Per germline, CDR1 SGHVS and CDR2 FNYEAQ. In nucleotides, the CDR3 is TGTGCCAGCGGGCTCGAGGGGGTTGAGCAGTTCTTC. It specifies CASGLEGVEQFF.

This clonotype was observed a handful of times. Here the CDR3 reads CSGRGRPQNSPLHF. Written as DNA, the CDR3 is TGCAGTGGCAGAGGGCGCCCTCAAAATTCACCCCTCCACTTT. V usage is TRBV20-1 and J usage is TRBJ1-6; D ambiguous. The CDR3 loop spans 14 amino acids. Germline V lookup: CDR1 DFQATT, CDR2 SNEGSKA (reference sequence). V dropped 7 bases and J dropped 7 bases, with 17 bases sitting between them.

The chain employs TRBV7-2 and TRBJ2-1; maybe TRBD2 (6 bases). This CDR3 is built from 15 residues. Germline values: CDR1 SGHTA, CDR2 FQGNSA. V lost 5 bases and J lost 9, with 20 bases in between. The CDR3 here is CASSPKGGLGIEQFF. For the CDR3, the DNA is TGTGCCAGCAGCCCAAAGGGAGGTTTAGGTATTGAGCAGTTCTTC.

The V gene is TRBV7-8, the J gene TRBJ1-1; D gene ambiguous. Per the germline V gene, CDR1 is SGHVS and CDR2 is FQNEAQ. V lost 5 bases and J 0 bases, leaving 13 bases between the germline ends. CDR3 length: 15 amino acids. The CDR3: CASSNERRVNTEAFF. Here the CDR3 DNA reads TGTGCCAGCAGCAACGAGCGACGCGTGAACACTGAAGCTTTCTTT.

This clonotype was picked up a small number of times. The chain carries TRBV6-1 and TRBJ2-5; weak D call: TRBD2 (6 bases). Germline V gene data show CDR1 as MNHNS and CDR2 as SASEGT. V dropped 6 bases and J dropped 4 bases, with 9 bases sitting between them. The CDR3 length is 12 residues. The CDR3: CASRRRGETQYF. The CDR3 DNA reads as TGTGCCAGCAGGAGGCGGGGAGAGACCCAGTACTTC.

The sample holds a few counts of this clonotype. This chain connects TRBV12-3 or TRBV12-4 to TRBJ2-3; either TRBD1 or TRBD2 may supply D (6 bases each). CDR3 length: 15 amino acids. Trimming shortened V by 7 bases and J by 2 bases, and 16 bases separated the two germline ends. The CDR3 region is CASTEGGGSTDTQYF. CDR3 in DNA: TGTGCCAGCACTGAGGGGGGTGGGTCCACAGATACGCAGTATTTT.

This clonotype was found a few times. The chain has TRBV7-9 and TRBJ1-6, with D unresolved. Deletions cut 4 bases from V and 7 bases from J, with 17 bases between. The germline gives CDR1 SEHNR, CDR2 FQNEAQ (reference sequence). The CDR3 runs to 16 residues. The CDR3 DNA reads TGTGCCAGCAGCTCGCCCCAGGCACGAGCAAATTCACCCCTCCACTTT. Its translation: CASSSPQARANSPLHF.

The rearrangement uses TRBV10-3 and TRBJ1-5; the match to TRBD1 covers 9 bases. CDR1 and CDR2 (germline): ENHRY, SYGVKD. This CDR3 has 15 residues. Trimming removed 5 bases from V and 1 base from J; junction bases left unmatched: 3. CDR3: CAISRTGDSNQPQHF. The CDR3 coding sequence is TGTGCCATCAGTAGGACAGGGGACAGCAATCAGCCCCAGCATTTT.